The 21 T cell receptor beta chains below were found in one sample sequenced in a study of cytomegalovirus exposure and HLA in healthy donors. The PCR used 60 Vbeta and 13 Jbeta primers. Sequenced by immunoSEQ multiplex PCR; TCRdb stores in-frame clones only, minus some. Of about 150,000 clones in the sample, 76% were seen once. Source material: PBMCs. The source of these receptors is a male donor in good health and CMV-seronegative.

Of note for this clone: At one end, the junction sequence differs from germline, possibly due to a read error. J is TRBJ1-1 and V is TRBV7-7, with a weak D call TRBD1 (5 bases). From germline, CDR1 is SSHAT and CDR2 FNYEAQ (reference sequence). The CDR3 length is 16 residues. The CDR3 loop is CASSLGMGRENTEAFF. The CDR3 DNA reads as TGTGCTAGCAGCTTAGGGATGGGCAGGGAGAACACTGAAGCTTTCTTT.

The chain recombines TRBV19 with TRBJ2-7, with 11 positions matching TRBD1. The CDR3 is made up of 13 amino acids. CDR1 and CDR2 (germline): LNHDA, SQIVND (reference sequence). Germline trimming cut 6 bases from V and 8 bases from J; bases unmatched to any gene: 6. CDR3 in amino acids: CASSIGQGAQQYF. DNA for the CDR3: TGTGCCAGTAGCATCGGACAGGGGGCTCAGCAGTACTTC.

V is TRBV19 and J is TRBJ1-1, with D unclear. Germline assignment: CDR1 LNHDA and CDR2 SQIVND (reference sequence). The V gene lost 6 bases and the J gene lost 0 bases, with 11 bases spanning the gap. The CDR3 has 14 amino acids. CDR3 loop: CASSTRSVNTEAFF. In DNA, the CDR3 is TGTGCCAGTAGCACCCGATCGGTGAACACTGAAGCTTTCTTT.

The V and J genes are TRBV7-3 and TRBJ2-2, with D perhaps matching TRBD2 (5 bases). Between the trimmed V and J ends, which lost 5 bases and 7 bases, there was a span of 5 bases. The length of the CDR3 is 11 residues. Looked up from germline, CDR1 is SGHTA and CDR2 is FQGTGA. CDR3 DNA: TGTGCCAGCAGCGCGGGCGGGGAGCTGTTTTTT. Protein product: CASSAGGELFF. The full variable domain, completed using reference TRBV7-3 and TRBJ2-2, is GAGVSQTPSNKVTEKGKYVELRCDPISGHTALYWYRQSLGQGPEFLIYFQGTGAADDSGLPNDRFFAVRPEGSVSTLKIQRTERGDSAVYLCASSAGGELFFGEGSRLTVL.

The chain is built from TRBV5-1 and TRBJ2-2; 15 nucleotides align to TRBD2. The CDR3 consists of 15 residues. Germline-derived CDR1 and CDR2 are SGHRS and YFSETQ. V lost 5 bases, J lost 6 bases, and 2 bases stayed unmatched. In DNA form, the CDR3 reads TGCGCCAGCAGGAGGACTAGCGGGAGGGCCGGGGAGCTGTTTTTT. Protein product: CASRRTSGRAGELFF.

The chain uses TRBV18 and TRBJ1-1; TRBD1 agrees at 7 bases. CDR3 size: 14 residues. J lost 4 bases, V lost 3 bases, and 5 bases had no gene match. From germline, CDR1 is KGHSH and CDR2 LQKENI. CDR3 DNA: TGTGCCAGCTCACCGACAGGGTCGTTCACTGAAGCTTTCTTT. It specifies CASSPTGSFTEAFF.

The V call is TRBV5-1, the J call TRBJ2-1; TRBD2 matches 8 bases. The CDR3 has 19 amino acids. V was pared by 0 bases and J by 0 bases, with 11 bases of the junction left unmatched. Germline CDR1 SGHRS, CDR2 YFSETQ. The CDR3 spells CASSLEVSAGVSSYNEQFF. Written as DNA, the CDR3 is TGCGCCAGCAGCTTGGAAGTATCAGCGGGGGTGAGCTCCTACAATGAGCAGTTCTTC. The full variable domain, completed using reference TRBV5-1 and TRBJ2-1, is KAGVTQTPRYLIKTRGQQVTLSCSPISGHRSVSWYQQTPGQGLQFLFEYFSETQRNKGNFPGRFSGRQFSNSRSEMNVSTLELGDSALYLCASSLEVSAGVSSYNEQFFGPGTRLTVL.

This clone has a handful of counts. V gene TRBV19 combines with J gene TRBJ2-5; TRBD1 agrees at 7 bases. Germline values: CDR1 LNHDA, CDR2 SQIVND (reference sequence). The junction had 6 bases not matched to a gene; V was cut back by 8 bases and J by 3 bases. The CDR3 covers 13 residues. The CDR3 sequence: CASARDREETQYF. For the CDR3, the DNA is TGTGCCAGTGCCCGGGACAGAGAAGAGACCCAGTACTTC.

The CDR3 nucleotides read TGCGCCAGCAGCCAAGATGTCCACCAGGGGGCCACAGATACGCAGTATTTT. The encoded protein is CASSQDVHQGATDTQYF. V and J are TRBV4-3 and TRBJ2-3, with 8 bases matching TRBD1. The CDR3 is 17 amino acids. V gave up 0 bases and J gave up 2 bases; unmatched junction bases: 7. Germline CDR1 reads LGHNA; CDR2 reads YSLEER.

V usage is TRBV19 and J usage is TRBJ2-6; D uncertain. This CDR3 is built from 14 residues. Germline V CDR1 and CDR2: LNHDA, SQIVND (reference sequence). The V end was cut by 5 bases, the J end by 4 bases, with 9 bases between. For the CDR3, the DNA is TGTGCCAGTAGTGTCGTCCTGGGGGCCAACGTCCTGACTTTC. It encodes CASSVVLGANVLTF.

This clone was recorded once. V usage is TRBV29-1 and J usage is TRBJ2-7; D may be TRBD2 (6 bases). The CDR3 runs to 13 residues. Trimming left V 0 bases short and J 0 bases short, with 6 bases between. Germline lookup yields CDR1 SQVTM and CDR2 ANQGSEA. CDR3 nucleotides: TGCAGCGTTGAAGACGGGAGCTCCTACGAGCAGTACTTC. Translation: CSVEDGSSYEQYF.

This chain joins TRBV6-5 and TRBJ1-2; 9 nucleotides agree with TRBD1. The trim removed 3 bases at V and 8 bases at J, leaving 10 bases unmatched. Germline CDR1 MNHEY, CDR2 SVGAGI. The CDR3 covers 15 residues. This CDR3 is CASSYGDRDREGYTF. CDR3 DNA sequence: TGTGCCAGCAGTTATGGGGACCGGGACAGGGAGGGCTACACCTTC.

The rearrangement joins TRBV7-9 to TRBJ2-7; TRBD2 agrees at 8 bases. J lost 7 bases, V lost 0 bases, and 8 bases had no gene match. Germline CDR1 is SEHNR and CDR2 is FQNEAQ (reference sequence). The CDR3 contains 15 residues. CDR3 nucleotides: TGTGCCAGCAGCTTAGCGCACAGCGGGAGTGGGGAGCAGTACTTC. Protein: CASSLAHSGSGEQYF. Filled out from reference TRBV7-9 and TRBJ2-7, the complete variable domain reads DTGVSQNPRHKITKRGQNVTFRCDPISEHNRLYWYRQTLGQGPEFLTYFQNEAQLEKSRLLSDRFSAERPKGSFSTLEIQRTEQGDSAMYLCASSLAHSGSGEQYFGPGTRLTVT.

The V call is TRBV5-1, the J call TRBJ1-2, with 7 bases matching TRBD1. The CDR3 loop spans 14 amino acids. The trim removed 0 bases at V and 6 bases at J, leaving 5 bases unmatched. Germline V gives CDR1 SGHRS, CDR2 YFSETQ. CDR3 nucleotide sequence: TGCGCCAGCAGCTTGGGCACAGGGGTGCATGGCTACACCTTC. This translates into CASSLGTGVHGYTF.

V and J are TRBV6-6 and TRBJ1-5, with 8 bases identical to TRBD1. The CDR3 contains 16 residues. Germline assignment: CDR1 MNHNY and CDR2 SVGAGI (reference sequence). After removal of 4 bases from V and 5 bases from J, the junction contained 10 bases not matched to a gene. Here the CDR3 DNA reads TGTGCCAGCAGTTCGCAGGGGGCGCAGGTATATCAGCCCCAGCATTTT. It specifies CASSSQGAQVYQPQHF.

This clone came up a few times. V gene TRBV28 combines with J gene TRBJ1-2, with D unclear. This CDR3 has 13 amino acids. In germline, CDR1 is MDHEN, CDR2 SYDVKM. Trimming took off 5 bases at V and 7 bases at J, with 14 bases between the two ends. CDR3 sequence reads: CASSVTYSGGYTF. Written as DNA, the CDR3 is TGTGCCAGCAGTGTAACGTACTCGGGTGGCTACACCTTC.

This chain uses TRBV21-1 with TRBJ2-1; the DNA was not compared with TRBD2, the D call given in the table. TRBV21-1 is classified as a pseudogene. CDR3 length equals 16 residues. The CDR3 protein is CASSKARGKAYNEQFF. The CDR3 nucleotides are TGTGCCAGCAGCAAAGCGCGGGGGAAGGCCTACAATGAGCAGTTCTTC.

This clone was seen a few times. This chain links TRBV5-1 with TRBJ2-5, with TRBD1 identical over 10 bases. V shed 0 bases and J 2 bases; nucleotides not matched to a gene: 7. The CDR3 is made up of 17 amino acids. CDR1 is SGHRS, CDR2 YFSETQ, per germline. DNA of the CDR3: TGCGCCAGCAGCTTGGGTATGACAGGGGGCCGGCAAGAGACCCAGTACTTC. It specifies CASSLGMTGGRQETQYF.

The J gene is TRBJ2-3, the V gene TRBV9; maybe TRBD2 (5 bases). This CDR3 has 16 amino acids. V dropped 0 bases and J dropped 4 bases, with 15 bases sitting between them. Germline values: CDR1 SGDLS, CDR2 YYNGEE. The CDR3 region is CASSVVGGFGADTQYF. In DNA, the CDR3 is TGTGCCAGCAGCGTAGTAGGCGGCTTCGGGGCAGATACGCAGTATTTT.

This rearrangement joins TRBV4-2 to TRBJ1-1, with D possibly TRBD1 on 5 matching bases. Per germline, CDR1 LGHNA and CDR2 YNFKEQ. V lost 4 bases, J lost 3 bases, and 18 bases lay in between. The CDR3 has 16 amino acids. The CDR3 region is CASSPEGGEAYTEAFF. The CDR3 nucleotides read TGTGCCAGCAGCCCCGAGGGAGGGGAGGCGTACACTGAAGCTTTCTTT.

The sample holds a few counts of this clone. Mismatch with germline at one junction end may stem from a read error. The chain employs TRBV7-7 and TRBJ1-4, with TRBD1 matching 7 bases. Germline assignment: CDR1 SSHAT and CDR2 FNYEAQ (reference sequence). This CDR3 has 14 residues. The CDR3 coding sequence is TGTGCTAGCAGCGCCGGGACAGTCCTTGAAAAACTGTTTTTT. Translating gives CASSAGTVLEKLFF.